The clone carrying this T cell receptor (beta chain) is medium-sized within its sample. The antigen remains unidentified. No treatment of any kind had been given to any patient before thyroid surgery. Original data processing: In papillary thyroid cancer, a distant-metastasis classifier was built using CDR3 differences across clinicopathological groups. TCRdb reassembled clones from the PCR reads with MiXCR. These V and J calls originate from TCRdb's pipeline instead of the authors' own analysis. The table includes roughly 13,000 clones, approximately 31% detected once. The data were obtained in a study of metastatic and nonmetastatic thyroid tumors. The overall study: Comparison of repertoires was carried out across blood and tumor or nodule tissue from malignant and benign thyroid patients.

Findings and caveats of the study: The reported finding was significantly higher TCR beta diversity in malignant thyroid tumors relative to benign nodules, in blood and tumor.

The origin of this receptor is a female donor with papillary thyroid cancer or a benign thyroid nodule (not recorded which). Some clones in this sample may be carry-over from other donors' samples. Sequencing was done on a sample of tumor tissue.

The CDR3 is CSARVSSFEQYF. The DNA of the CDR3 is TGCAGTGCTAGAGTGAGTAGCTTCGAGCAGTACTTC. The chain recombines TRBV20-1 with TRBJ2-7; D is unresolved. Trimming removed 1 base from V and 6 bases from J, with 10 bases in between. Germline values: CDR1 DFQATT, CDR2 SNEGSKA (reference sequence). This CDR3 is 12 amino acids long.